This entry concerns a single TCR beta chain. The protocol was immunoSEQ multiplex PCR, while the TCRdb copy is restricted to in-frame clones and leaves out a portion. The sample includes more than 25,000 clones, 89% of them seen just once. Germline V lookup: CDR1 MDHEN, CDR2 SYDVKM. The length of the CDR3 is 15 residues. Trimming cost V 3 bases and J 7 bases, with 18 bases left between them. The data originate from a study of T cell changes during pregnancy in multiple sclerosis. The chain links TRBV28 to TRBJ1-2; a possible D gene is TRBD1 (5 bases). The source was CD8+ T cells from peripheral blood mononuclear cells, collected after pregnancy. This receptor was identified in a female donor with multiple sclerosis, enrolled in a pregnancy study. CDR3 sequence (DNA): TGTGCCAGCAGTTTGCCTGCGGGGGGGATTCTTGGCTACACCTTC. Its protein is CASSLPAGGILGYTF.